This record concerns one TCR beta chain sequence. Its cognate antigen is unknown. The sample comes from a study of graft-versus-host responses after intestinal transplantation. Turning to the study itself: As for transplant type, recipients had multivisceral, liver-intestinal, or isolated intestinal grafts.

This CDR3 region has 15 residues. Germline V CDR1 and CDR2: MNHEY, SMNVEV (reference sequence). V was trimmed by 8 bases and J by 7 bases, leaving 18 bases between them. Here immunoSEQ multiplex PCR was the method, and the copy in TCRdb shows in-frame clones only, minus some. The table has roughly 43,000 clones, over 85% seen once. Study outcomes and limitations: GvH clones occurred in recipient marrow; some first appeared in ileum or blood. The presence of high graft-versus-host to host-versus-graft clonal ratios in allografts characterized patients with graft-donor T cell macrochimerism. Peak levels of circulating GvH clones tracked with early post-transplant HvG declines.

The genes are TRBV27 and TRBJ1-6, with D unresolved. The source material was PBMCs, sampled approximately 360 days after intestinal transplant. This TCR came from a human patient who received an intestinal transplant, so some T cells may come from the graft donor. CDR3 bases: TGTGCCAGCGGGTCACGGTCCCCCCCAAATTCACCCCTCCACTTT. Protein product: CASGSRSPPNSPLHF.